The source of this T cell receptor beta chain is a study of cytomegalovirus exposure and HLA in healthy donors. General observations from the study: Clonal expansion was found to be greater in HLA-associated TCR beta chains than in equally common others in a later analysis.

CDR3 length equals 16 residues. Germline-derived CDR1 and CDR2 are SGHVS and FNYEAQ. Trimming left V 6 bases short and J 3 bases short, with 19 bases between. Use of 60 Vbeta and 13 Jbeta primers characterized the PCR. Sequenced by immunoSEQ multiplex PCR; TCRdb stores in-frame clones only, minus some. Of over 30,000 clones listed, about 63% are singletons. In its sample, this clone was seen a few times. The antigen is undetermined. The V gene is TRBV7-6, the J gene TRBJ2-3, with D perhaps matching TRBD2 (6 bases). Sequencing was performed on PBMCs. The receptor's source is a man between 45 and 60 years old in good health and CMV-seropositive. The CDR3 protein is CASSYGGATTTDTQYF. The CDR3 DNA sequence: TGTGCCAGCAGTTACGGAGGGGCGACTACTACAGATACGCAGTATTTT.